The sample holds many counts of the clone carrying this TCR beta chain. This entry belongs to a study of T-cell reconstitution after alpha-beta-depleted transplantation in children. A TCRbeta library incorporating unique molecular identifiers was prepared. TCRdb independently ran MiXCR on the PCR reads; one entry per CDR3 protein. The sample has a few hundred thousand distinct CDR3 sequences, 10% to 15% seen once. Sequences were derived from PBMCs, mostly from graft donor cells, sampled 360 days after TCRalphabeta/CD19-depleted stem cell transplant. The sequence was obtained from a male patient between 10 and 17 years old who had a stem cell transplant for acute myeloid leukemia, so the T cells may come from the graft donor.

CDR3 protein: CASSPGLAGAWTETQYF. In nucleotides, the CDR3 is TGTGCCAGCAGCCCAGGACTAGCGGGAGCGTGGACGGAGACCCAGTACTTC. The V and J genes are TRBV7-3 and TRBJ2-5; the match to TRBD2 covers 13 bases. Germline loops: CDR1 SGHTA, CDR2 FQGTGA. V shed 5 bases and J 5 bases; nucleotides not matched to a gene: 11. The CDR3 has 17 amino acids. Full variable domain (outside the CDR3, taken from reference TRBV7-3 and TRBJ2-5): GAGVSQTPSNKVTEKGKYVELRCDPISGHTALYWYRQSLGQGPEFLIYFQGTGAADDSGLPNDRFFAVRPEGSVSTLKIQRTERGDSAVYLCASSPGLAGAWTETQYFGPGTRLLVL.